This T cell receptor beta chain was profiled in a study of radiation and T cells in renal cell carcinoma. The protocol was immunoSEQ multiplex PCR, while the TCRdb copy is restricted to in-frame clones and leaves out a portion. The table has 20,000 to 25,000 clones, nearly 80% seen once. This CDR3 contains 14 residues. V trimming: 5 bases; J trimming: 2 bases; junction bases outside the gene matches: 5. Germline CDR1 is LNHDA and CDR2 is SQIVND (reference sequence). Time point of the sample: baseline pretreatment blood. Documented treatment: 15 Gy SBRT to primary tumor, nephrectomy 4 weeks later. The sample here was blood, taken from a patient whose treatment included radiotherapy and nephrectomy. This receptor was taken from a man aged 60-69 years with renal cell carcinoma. The V gene is TRBV19, the J gene TRBJ2-7, with TRBD2 identical over 8 bases. The CDR3 region has the DNA TGTGCCAGTAGTGACGGGGGGGTAACCTACGAGCAGTACTTC. Protein sequence: CASSDGGVTYEQYF.